The sequence of this TCR beta chain was determined in a study of beta chain features in type 1 diabetes. Findings and limits, study-wide: Within each of all four CD4+ subsets, Type 1 diabetes patients had TCRB CDR3s that were moderately but significantly shorter.

Sequenced material consisted of expressed TCRB transcripts (all of the isolated RNA was reverse transcribed). Profiling relied on immunoSEQ multiplex PCR, and the TCRdb table lists in-frame clones only, not all of them. The sample contains 600,000 to 700,000 clones, under 15% of which appear only once. The CDR3 spans 13 residues. Trimming cost V 0 bases and J 7 bases, with 7 bases left between them. Per the germline V gene, CDR1 is SGDLS and CDR2 is YYNGEE. As to this clone: What it recognizes is unknown.

This rearrangement joins TRBV9 to TRBJ2-2, with D unresolved. This receptor was taken from a young man with type 1 diabetes. The sample consisted of naive CD4+ T cells from blood. The CDR3 loop reads CASSVEPHGELFF. In DNA, the CDR3 is TGTGCCAGCAGCGTAGAACCCCACGGGGAGCTGTTTTTT.